The clone carrying this T cell receptor (beta chain) has a single count. As yet, its antigen is unknown. The data belong to a study of beta chain features in type 1 diabetes. Study information: The examined sorted cells totaled approximately 110 million across samples.

Of the isolated RNA, all was reverse transcribed, and so the sequenced material was expressed TCRB transcripts. Sequencing used immunoSEQ multiplex PCR; TCRdb keeps in-frame clones, though not all of them. Seen here are around 690,000 clones, around 12% observed once, and the top ten hold about 0.11%. The germline CDR1 and CDR2 sequences are GTSNPN and SVGIG (reference sequence). The CDR3 spans 16 residues. V was pared by 1 base and J by 2 bases, with 5 bases of the junction left unmatched. Findings and caveats of the study: Shorter TCRB CDR3s, moderately but significantly so, were found in Type 1 diabetes patients in all four CD4+ subsets. Reduced insertions and increased deletions marked VDJ junctions in type 1 diabetes patients. The naive, central memory and Treg TCRB repertoires showed an apparent similarity that was greater among patients than among healthy donors.

This sequence joins TRBV30 and TRBJ1-6, with 7 nucleotides matching TRBD1. Sequenced input: naive CD4+ T cells from blood. The origin of this receptor is a man aged 25 to 45 with type 1 diabetes. CDR3 sequence (DNA): TGTGCCTGGAGTGCCAACAGGGGACCCTATAATTCACCCCTCCACTTT. It encodes CAWSANRGPYNSPLHF.